The clone carrying this T cell receptor (beta chain) was seen only a few times. Its matching antigen is unknown. TCRdb passed the RT-PCR reads through MiXCR, listing each CDR3 protein once. This table has about 700,000 distinct CDR3 sequences, roughly 13% appearing once. The sample comes from a study of response to subunit inactivated influenza vaccine. Findings of the study overall: After each seasonal influenza vaccination, few new T cells are recruited, the authors suggested.

The CDR3 length is 15 residues. The germline V gene encodes CDR1 ENHRY and CDR2 SYGVKD. The germline V and J ends were trimmed by 3 bases and 5 bases, with 13 bases remaining between them. The sequence derives from a middle-aged man who received an inactivated influenza vaccine. The V and J genes are TRBV10-3 and TRBJ2-2, with D perhaps matching TRBD1 (5 bases). The sample in question was PBMCs from blood, obtained roughly 2 weeks before vaccination. The CDR3: CAISERGMPTGELFF. The DNA of the CDR3 is TGTGCCATCAGTGAAAGGGGAATGCCAACCGGGGAGCTGTTTTTT.